This is a list of T cell receptor beta chains from one sample in a study of T cell responses to AZD1222 COVID-19 vaccine. Libraries were prepared by immunoSEQ multiplex PCR; TCRdb keeps only in-frame clonotypes and omits some of them. The table includes 240,000 or so clones, 90% to 95% detected once. This specimen was peripheral blood, taken on day 0 of AZD1222 vaccination. These receptors all come from an adult in good health. Both conserved end residues are part of each CDR3. The D gene is left open where the match is weak.

D gene: NA
J gene: TRBJ2-5
V gene: TRBV24-1
CDR3 protein: CATSDTLGGGRGVETQYF
CDR3 DNA: TGTGCCACCAGTGACACCCTGGGCGGAGGCAGGGGAGTAGAGACCCAGTACTTC

D gene: NA
J gene: TRBJ2-1
V gene: TRBV24-1
CDR3 protein: CATSNQGRNEQFF
CDR3 DNA: TGTGCCACCAGTAATCAGGGAAGAAATGAGCAGTTCTTC

D gene: TRBD2
J gene: TRBJ2-7
V gene: TRBV28
CDR3 protein: CASSSVVAGFNEQYF
CDR3 DNA: TGTGCCAGCAGTTCCGTAGTAGCGGGGTTCAACGAGCAGTACTTC

D gene: NA
J gene: TRBJ2-1
V gene: TRBV5-4
CDR3 protein: CASSPGGDRVNEQFF
CDR3 DNA: TGTGCCAGCAGCCCCGGGGGGGACAGGGTCAATGAGCAGTTCTTC

D gene: TRBD2
J gene: TRBJ2-7
V gene: TRBV6-2/TRBV6-3
CDR3 protein: CASSQWTSGRNYEQYF
CDR3 DNA: TGTGCCAGCAGTCAATGGACTAGCGGGAGGAACTACGAGCAGTACTTC

D gene: TRBD1
J gene: TRBJ2-5
V gene: TRBV27
CDR3 protein: CASSPRTGRETQYF
CDR3 DNA: TGTGCCAGCAGTCCTCGGACAGGGAGGGAGACCCAGTACTTC

D gene: NA
J gene: TRBJ1-1
V gene: TRBV6-5
CDR3 protein: CASSSGAGGTEAFF
CDR3 DNA: TGTGCCAGCAGTTCTGGGGCGGGGGGCACTGAAGCTTTCTTT

D gene: NA
J gene: TRBJ1-2
V gene: TRBV29-1
CDR3 protein: CSVGTLDGYTF
CDR3 DNA: TGCAGCGTCGGGACTCTCGATGGCTACACCTTC

D gene: TRBD1
J gene: TRBJ1-2
V gene: TRBV28
CDR3 protein: CASSSAPGTAVNYGYTF
CDR3 DNA: TGTGCCAGCAGTTCCGCTCCCGGGACAGCTGTCAACTATGGCTACACCTTC

D gene: NA
J gene: TRBJ2-1
V gene: TRBV11-2
CDR3 protein: CASSLVAGRASYNEQFF
CDR3 DNA: TGTGCCAGCAGCTTAGTAGCCGGCAGGGCGTCCTACAATGAGCAGTTCTTC

D gene: TRBD1
J gene: TRBJ1-6
V gene: TRBV5-5
CDR3 protein: CASSTGTGYSPLHF
CDR3 DNA: TGTGCCAGCAGCACCGGGACAGGGTATTCACCCCTCCACTTT

D gene: TRBD2
J gene: TRBJ2-3
V gene: TRBV2
CDR3 protein: CASTRWGTSDTDTQYF
CDR3 DNA: TGTGCCAGCACCCGATGGGGGACTAGCGACACAGATACGCAGTATTTT

D gene: NA
J gene: TRBJ1-3
V gene: TRBV18
CDR3 protein: CASSPREGPGNTIYF
CDR3 DNA: TGTGCCAGCTCACCGCGAGAGGGACCTGGAAACACCATATATTTT

D gene: TRBD2
J gene: TRBJ2-7
V gene: TRBV5-1
CDR3 protein: CASSPSGGSYEQYF
CDR3 DNA: TGCGCCAGCAGCCCTAGCGGGGGGTCCTACGAGCAGTACTTC

D gene: TRBD1
J gene: TRBJ1-2
V gene: TRBV7-2
CDR3 protein: CASSRTGEDYGYTF
CDR3 DNA: TGTGCCAGCAGCAGGACAGGGGAGGACTATGGCTACACCTTC

D gene: NA
J gene: TRBJ1-5
V gene: TRBV27
CDR3 protein: CASSPGQNNQPQHF
CDR3 DNA: TGTGCCAGCAGCCCAGGACAGAACAATCAGCCCCAGCATTTT

D gene: NA
J gene: TRBJ1-2
V gene: TRBV3-1/TRBV3-2
CDR3 protein: CASSQGTGNYGYTF
CDR3 DNA: TGTGCCAGCAGCCAAGGAACAGGGAACTATGGCTACACCTTC

D gene: TRBD1
J gene: TRBJ2-7
V gene: TRBV5-6
CDR3 protein: CASSLAGQGIYEQYF
CDR3 DNA: TGTGCCAGCAGCTTGGCCGGACAGGGGATCTACGAGCAGTACTTC

D gene: NA
J gene: TRBJ2-1
V gene: TRBV3-1/TRBV3-2
CDR3 protein: CASSHWSHKVF
CDR3 DNA: TGTGCCAGCAGCCATTGGTCCCACAAGGTCTTC

D gene: TRBD1
J gene: TRBJ1-2
V gene: TRBV20-1
CDR3 protein: CSAPTGVGYTF
CDR3 DNA: TGCAGTGCACCTACAGGGGTAGGCTACACCTTC

D gene: NA
J gene: TRBJ1-4
V gene: TRBV28
CDR3 protein: CASSRDTLNEKLFF
CDR3 DNA: TGTGCCAGCAGCCGGGACACCCTTAATGAAAAACTGTTTTTT

D gene: NA
J gene: TRBJ2-7
V gene: TRBV6-5
CDR3 protein: CASSIPDPRDEQYF
CDR3 DNA: TGTGCCAGCAGTATCCCGGACCCCAGGGACGAGCAGTACTTC

D gene: TRBD1
J gene: TRBJ2-3
V gene: TRBV5-4
CDR3 protein: CASSLTGQGYTDTQYF
CDR3 DNA: TGTGCCAGCAGCCTAACAGGACAGGGATACACAGATACGCAGTATTTT

D gene: TRBD1
J gene: TRBJ2-1
V gene: TRBV19
CDR3 protein: CASSISGVGTGRSDEQFF
CDR3 DNA: TGTGCCAGTAGTATTAGTGGGGTTGGGACAGGGAGGTCCGATGAGCAGTTCTTC

D gene: TRBD1
J gene: TRBJ2-1
V gene: TRBV3-1/TRBV3-2
CDR3 protein: CASSTNTGGKWNEQFF
CDR3 DNA: TGTGCCAGCAGCACAAATACAGGGGGGAAATGGAATGAGCAGTTCTTC

D gene: TRBD2
J gene: TRBJ2-3
V gene: TRBV19
CDR3 protein: CASSLGGTNTDTQYF
CDR3 DNA: TGTGCCAGTAGTCTCGGGGGGACGAACACAGATACGCAGTATTTT

D gene: TRBD2
J gene: TRBJ2-5
V gene: TRBV18
CDR3 protein: CASSPLAGGPQETQYF
CDR3 DNA: TGTGCCAGCTCACCACTAGCGGGAGGGCCCCAAGAGACCCAGTACTTC

D gene: NA
J gene: TRBJ1-6
V gene: TRBV6-5
CDR3 protein: CASRQGSHSPLHF
CDR3 DNA: TGTGCCAGCAGACAGGGTAGCCATTCACCCCTCCACTTT

D gene: NA
J gene: TRBJ1-4
V gene: TRBV28
CDR3 protein: CASRKGGSNEKLFF
CDR3 DNA: TGTGCCAGCAGGAAGGGGGGCTCTAATGAAAAACTGTTTTTT

D gene: NA
J gene: TRBJ2-4
V gene: TRBV19
CDR3 protein: CASGAGEGTRTKNIQYF
CDR3 DNA: TGTGCCAGTGGGGCAGGGGAAGGGACGCGCACCAAAAACATTCAGTACTTC

D gene: NA
J gene: TRBJ2-7
V gene: TRBV28
CDR3 protein: CASSSTPSYEQYF
CDR3 DNA: TGTGCCAGCAGTTCCACCCCCTCCTACGAGCAGTACTTC

D gene: NA
J gene: TRBJ1-4
V gene: TRBV28
CDR3 protein: CASSLRRHNEKLFF
CDR3 DNA: TGTGCCAGCAGTTTAAGAAGACATAATGAAAAACTGTTTTTT

D gene: NA
J gene: TRBJ1-1
V gene: TRBV7-9
CDR3 protein: CASSKRTENTEAFF
CDR3 DNA: TGTGCCAGCAGCAAACGGACGGAGAACACTGAAGCTTTCTTT

D gene: NA
J gene: TRBJ2-5
V gene: TRBV5-6
CDR3 protein: CASSSTLTPQETQYF
CDR3 DNA: TGTGCCAGCAGCTCCACCTTGACACCCCAAGAGACCCAGTACTTC

D gene: NA
J gene: TRBJ2-7
V gene: TRBV2
CDR3 protein: CASSDQGSPYEQYF
CDR3 DNA: TGTGCCAGCAGTGATCAGGGGTCTCCCTACGAGCAGTACTTC

D gene: NA
J gene: TRBJ2-1
V gene: TRBV18
CDR3 protein: CASSPGVLTYNEQFF
CDR3 DNA: TGTGCCAGCTCACCAGGGGTCCTCACCTACAATGAGCAGTTCTTC

D gene: NA
J gene: TRBJ2-5
V gene: TRBV19
CDR3 protein: CASKGKGWETQYF
CDR3 DNA: TGTGCCAGTAAGGGAAAGGGATGGGAGACCCAGTACTTC

D gene: NA
J gene: TRBJ1-6
V gene: TRBV6-6
CDR3 protein: CASSTLGSDNSPLHF
CDR3 DNA: TGTGCCAGCAGCACTTTGGGATCAGATAATTCACCCCTCCACTTT

D gene: NA
J gene: TRBJ2-1
V gene: TRBV5-4
CDR3 protein: CASSLQGDNEQFF
CDR3 DNA: TGTGCCAGCAGCTTGCAAGGCGACAATGAGCAGTTCTTC

D gene: TRBD2
J gene: TRBJ2-7
V gene: TRBV7-2
CDR3 protein: CASSLKRGSYEQYF
CDR3 DNA: TGTGCCAGCAGCTTAAAGCGGGGCTCCTACGAGCAGTACTTC

D gene: TRBD2
J gene: TRBJ2-2
V gene: TRBV5-1
CDR3 protein: CASSPGLAGTGELFF
CDR3 DNA: TGCGCCAGCAGCCCAGGACTAGCGGGCACCGGGGAGCTGTTTTTT

D gene: NA
J gene: TRBJ1-4
V gene: TRBV2
CDR3 protein: CASSVARRGATTNEKLFF
CDR3 DNA: TGTGCCAGCAGTGTGGCCCGTAGGGGGGCAACAACTAATGAAAAACTGTTTTTT

D gene: TRBD1
J gene: TRBJ1-2
V gene: TRBV28
CDR3 protein: CASSWGQGGYGYTF
CDR3 DNA: TGTGCCAGCAGTTGGGGACAGGGGGGCTATGGCTACACCTTC

D gene: NA
J gene: TRBJ1-2
V gene: TRBV3-1/TRBV3-2
CDR3 protein: CASSQGRSGGYTF
CDR3 DNA: TGTGCCAGCAGCCAGGGACGGAGTGGTGGCTACACCTTC

D gene: NA
J gene: TRBJ2-2
V gene: TRBV7-8
CDR3 protein: CASSPLRAGELFF
CDR3 DNA: TGTGCCAGCAGCCCGCTGAGGGCCGGGGAGCTGTTTTTT

D gene: NA
J gene: TRBJ2-2
V gene: TRBV28
CDR3 protein: CASSAHSNTGELFF
CDR3 DNA: TGTGCCAGCAGTGCCCACTCAAACACCGGGGAGCTGTTTTTT

D gene: NA
J gene: TRBJ2-5
V gene: TRBV7-9
CDR3 protein: CASSLKAQETQYF
CDR3 DNA: TGTGCCAGCAGCTTAAAGGCTCAAGAGACCCAGTACTTC

D gene: TRBD1
J gene: TRBJ1-1
V gene: TRBV2
CDR3 protein: CASSASDRGATEAFF
CDR3 DNA: TGTGCCAGCAGTGCCTCCGACAGGGGGGCCACTGAAGCTTTCTTT